This entry is about one TCR beta chain. No antigen is known for it. The V end was cut by 6 bases, the J end by 2 bases, with 11 bases between. The germline V gene encodes CDR1 SQVTM and CDR2 ANQGSEA. This CDR3 comprises 12 residues. This entry is derived from a study of shared clonotypes between healthy human individuals. Findings of the study overall: Clonotype sharing across several donors was observed for 5% to 6.5% of naive CD4 clonotypes.

As handled by the study authors: Filtering of immunoSEQ junctional sequences could not match full-length read filtering. TCRdb keeps only in-frame clones here, not all; method: immunoSEQ multiplex PCR. That table furnishes V, J and clone size, whereas the DNA furnished D and trimming. The table lists just over 2,000,000 clones, roughly 94% of them singletons. The J gene is TRBJ2-7, the V gene TRBV29-1; D is uncertain. The sample taken for sequencing was naive CD4+ T cells sorted from blood. Noted subset: CD45RA+ positively selected. The clonotype was recovered from a man younger than 35 in good health. The DNA for the CDR3 is TGCAGCGTCCGGGCTACGCCCTACGAGCAGTACTTC. Translated, it gives CSVRATPYEQYF.